This TCR beta chain derives from a study of T cell responses to AZD1222 COVID-19 vaccine (dated by TCRdb to the early 2020s). The study in broad terms: AZD1222 recipients given second doses at about 4 weeks or at about 12 weeks were pooled, since spike-specific TCR depth and breadth were not found to differ between the two schedules. A total of 233 trial participants underwent TCR sequencing, of whom around 200 received two doses of AZD1222 and around 25 received two doses of the MenACWY control vaccine. Trial participants were enrolled by age into 18-55, 56-69 and 70-plus year subgroups, with roughly 160, 29 and 62 TCR-sequenced participants respectively.

Study-wide conclusions, independent of this receptor: In the small 56-69-year group, the increase in depth fell short of significance, most likely because of low power. Nearly half of unique spike-specific TCRs reportedly recognized epitopes outside regions mutated in the B.1.351 and B.1.1.7 variants. The whole spike protein was spanned by vaccine-associated CD4 TCRs, and dominant responses were seen in regions 160-218 and 743-854. Conclusions about previously exposed vaccinees are limited because only five to seven AZD1222 recipients were SARS-CoV-2 seropositive at baseline. Most participants were white British and females outnumbered males, and the authors suggested that clonal diversity may have been underestimated. No day 14 peak-response samples were available, so repertoires were characterized only after the peak T cell response. A significant rise in spike-specific TCR breadth and depth was observed after two AZD1222 doses relative to day 0 and relative to MenACWY recipients.

The CDR3 regions of human TCRbeta chains were subjected to immunosequencing. The authors processed their data as follows. TCRs in the repertoires were matched against a reference library of SARS-CoV-2-specific TCRs that had been generated with the MIRA antigen-specificity platform. Breadth meant the fraction of unique TCRs that were SARS-CoV-2-associated, whereas depth meant the fraction of total T cells that were SARS-CoV-2-associated. Using the MIRA data, every spike-specific TCR was mapped to the spike region that the TCR reacted to and assigned to either a CD4 or a CD8 class. Log10-transformed breadth and depth values were compared by one-way ANOVA with Sidak's multiple comparisons tests. The table was pulled from immuneACCESS by TCRdb, which kept in-frame rearrangements only. Such tables lose some clones; where checked, under half of the loss comes from unresolved V genes, and the rest has no known cause. Clone size and V and J calls were adopted from that table, with D and trimming inferred from the DNA. The sample table lists around 110,000 clones, around 88% of them with a count of one. The ten largest clonotypes hold approximately 10% of the sample.

Sample time point, as interpreted from the label and publication: baseline before first vaccination. Samples from vaccinated people were obtained from the UK trials COV001 and COV002, which included a single-blind randomized controlled phase 2/3 trial of AZD1222 (ChAdOx1 nCoV-19) in healthy adults. For TCRbeta chain sequencing, PBMC samples from trial participants were taken at day 0 and at day 28 after the second dose. This clone appeared a single time. Its antigen target is currently unknown. There are no base qualities to consult, and no much larger clone falls within one base. Germline trimming amounts to 4 bases on V and 3 bases on J, with 7 as the count of junction bases outside the gene matches. The germline V gene encodes CDR1 SGHNT and CDR2 YYREEE (reference sequence). The CDR3 runs 14 amino acids, cysteine and phenylalanine included. Only the CDR3 part of the read is kept: 42 bases, read in frame from the first base.

This receptor was identified in an adult in good health. This chain joins TRBV5-4 to TRBJ2-7, and TRBD1 matches 7 of the central bases. Source: peripheral blood, taken on day 0 of AZD1222 vaccination. The nucleotide sequence is given as TGTGCCAGCAGCCCGGGACAGAATCTCTACGAGCAGTACTTC. It is translated as CASSPGQNLYEQYF.